This TCR beta chain originates from a study of blood T cell repertoires in COVID-19. Trimming took 8 bases from V and 1 from J, leaving 11 bases between them. Germline V gene lookup returns CDR1 MDHEN and CDR2 SYDVKM. This CDR3 comprises 13 residues. Sequencing was performed with immunoSEQ multiplex PCR; in TCRdb, only in-frame clones are kept and a portion is missing. Found here are 110,000 to 150,000 clones, around 86% of them singletons; the top ten hold 7.5% to 9%. This sequence joins TRBV28 and TRBJ2-5; tentative D call: TRBD2 (6 bases). Sequencing used peripheral blood. The receptor comes from a human donor in a cohort sampled during active COVID-19. CDR3 bases: TGTGCCAGCGGCGTAGCGGCCCAAGAGACCCAGTACTTC. Translating it yields CASGVAAQETQYF. The full variable domain, its missing parts supplied by reference TRBV28 and TRBJ2-5, is DVKVTQSSRYLVKRTGEKVFLECVQDMDHENMFWYRQDPGLGLRLIYFSYDVKMKEKGDIPEGYSVSREKKERFSLILESASTNQTSMYLCASGVAAQETQYFGPGTRLLVL.